This T cell receptor (beta chain) derives from a study of shared clonotypes between healthy human individuals. CD4+ cells yielded CD45RA+ naive and CD45RA-negative memory subsets. Germline V gene sequence: CDR1 LNHDA, CDR2 SQIVND (reference sequence). The CDR3 spans 17 residues. V lost 4 bases to trimming and J lost 6 bases; unmatched junction nucleotides: 13. Sequencing used immunoSEQ multiplex PCR; TCRdb keeps in-frame clones, though not all of them. The sample has approximately 340,000 clones; roughly 70% are singletons. This clone occurred a few times. The clonotype originates from a man between 25 and 39 years old in good health. The sequencing sample was made of memory CD4+ T cells sorted from blood. As to subset: CD45RA-negative fraction. This chain joins TRBV19 and TRBJ2-1, with 9 bases that match TRBD2. Here the CDR3 DNA reads TGTGCCAGTAGTAGGGGGACTAGCCTCCTTTTTGGCAATGAGCAGTTCTTC. Its protein product is CASSRGTSLLFGNEQFF.